The TCR beta chain described here comes from a study of OX40 agonist ivuxolimab in advanced cancers. Study-wide context: Subjects had a mean age of roughly 57 years, with a range of about 23 to 79; approximately 83% were male.

In its sample, this clone was seen a few times. The V and J ends lost 5 bases and 6 bases respectively, with 23 bases between them. Germline lookup yields CDR1 SNHLY and CDR2 FYNNEI. The CDR3 consists of 17 residues. Only in-frame clones appear in the TCRdb table, and some are missing; sequencing was by immunoSEQ multiplex PCR. This sample yields about 73,000 clones, of which about 86% are seen a single time; over 2% belongs to the top ten. The chain is built from TRBV2 and TRBJ1-5; D might be TRBD1 (5 bases). This sequence was found in an adult with an advanced solid tumor such as melanoma, head and neck, liver or kidney cancer. The material sequenced was CD4+ or CD8+ T cells sorted from blood, taken in a trial of the OX40 agonist ivuxolimab. CDR3 amino acids: CASSLFLWDSEGQPQHF. The CDR3 DNA is TGTGCCAGCAGTCTCTTTTTATGGGACTCGGAAGGTCAGCCCCAGCATTTT.